These 28 T cell receptor beta chains were sequenced from one sample in a study of CD8+CD57+ T cells in acquired aplastic anemia. TCR beta VDJ combinations and CDR3 sequences were profiled from genomic DNA. TCRdb recomputed calls from the reads with MiXCR, one row per CDR3 protein. The table shows about 200,000 distinct CDR3 sequences, with more than 55% occurring only once. CD8+CD57+ cell expansion, shown by flow cytometry, had occurred in the patients selected for sequencing. Input material: sorted CD4+, CD8+, or CD8+CD57+ T cells (not recorded which) from PBMCs. The receptor source for this set is a human donor with aplastic anemia.

The genes are TRBV2 and TRBJ2-5; TRBD1 matches 7 bases. Germline V gene sequence: CDR1 SNHLY, CDR2 FYNNEI. The CDR3 totals 16 residues. V dropped 7 bases and J dropped 4; count of bases not matched to a gene: 15. The CDR3 spells CASIWTLGGSRETQYF. The CDR3 DNA reads as TGTGCCAGCATATGGACTTTAGGGGGCTCGAGAGAGACCCAGTACTTC.

This clonotype was seen once. The rearrangement uses TRBV3-1 and TRBJ1-1; 7 bases are shared with TRBD1. The CDR3 contains 12 residues. The ends lost 5 bases at V and 8 bases at J; junction bases unmatched: 5. Germline loops: CDR1 LGHDT, CDR2 YNNKEL (reference sequence). For the CDR3, the DNA is TGTGCCAGCAGCGATACAGGGGCCGAAGCTTTCTTT. It translates to CASSDTGAEAFF. Full variable domain (outside the CDR3, taken from reference TRBV3-1 and TRBJ1-1): DTAVSQTPKYLVTQMGNDKSIKCEQNLGHDTMYWYKQDSKKFLKIMFSYNNKELIINETVPNRFSPKSPDKAHLNLHINSLELGDSAVYFCASSDTGAEAFFGQGTRLTVV.

This clonotype was detected only a few times. The chain combines TRBV15 with TRBJ1-1, with 7 bases lining up with TRBD1. The length of the CDR3 is 14 residues. After removal of 3 bases from V and 8 bases from J, the junction contained 9 bases not matched to a gene. The germline V gene encodes CDR1 LNHNV and CDR2 YYDKDF (reference sequence). The CDR3 loop reads CATSSPGTVREAFF. In DNA form, the CDR3 reads TGTGCCACCAGCAGCCCCGGGACAGTAAGAGAAGCTTTCTTT.

This chain connects TRBV12-3 or TRBV12-4 to TRBJ1-2; 11 positions agree with TRBD1. The CDR3 consists of 14 residues. The junction had 4 bases not matched to a gene; V was cut back by 5 bases and J by 5 bases. The CDR3 loop is CASSGQGARYGYTF. CDR3 in DNA: TGTGCCAGCAGTGGACAGGGGGCAAGGTATGGCTACACCTTC.

Ten or more counts support this clonotype. The chain couples TRBV11-1 to TRBJ2-7; no clear D. The germline gives CDR1 SGHAT, CDR2 FQDESV (reference sequence). This CDR3 is 13 amino acids long. Trimming pared 5 bases from V and 5 bases from J, leaving 13 bases between. CDR3 amino acids: CASSKPRADEQYF. The CDR3 DNA is TGTGCCAGCAGCAAGCCAAGGGCCGACGAGCAGTACTTC.

This clonotype was recorded a few times. The gene calls are TRBV15 and TRBJ1-2; 11 bases line up with TRBD1. The J segment lost 7 bases and the V segment lost 1 base, leaving 5 bases of the junction unmatched. The CDR3 runs 15 residues. CDR1 is LNHNV and CDR2 is YYDKDF in the germline V gene (reference sequence). The CDR3 nucleotides are TGTGCCACCAGCAGAGCTGGACAGGGGGCAATTGGCTACACCTTC. It codes for CATSRAGQGAIGYTF.

V gene TRBV15 combines with J gene TRBJ1-2; a weak D match, TRBD1 (5 bases). The CDR3 length is 16 residues. The germline gives CDR1 LNHNV, CDR2 YYDKDF (reference sequence). Trimming shortened V by 2 bases and J by 4 bases, and 17 bases separated the two germline ends. The CDR3 loop is CATSRKDGSRGYGYTF. In nucleotides, the CDR3 is TGTGCCACCAGCAGAAAAGACGGTTCAAGGGGCTATGGCTACACCTTC.

This clonotype was seen more than once but under ten times. J is TRBJ1-5 and V is TRBV7-8; 8 positions match TRBD1. The V gene's germline CDR1 is SGHVS and CDR2 FQNEAQ. There are 20 residues in the CDR3. Germline trimming cut 2 bases from V and 0 bases from J; bases unmatched to any gene: 15. CDR3 residues: CASSLRSEDRVPNSNQPQHF. CDR3 nucleotide sequence: TGTGCCAGCAGCTTACGGTCTGAGGACAGGGTCCCCAATAGCAATCAGCCCCAGCATTTT.

The V call is TRBV19, the J call TRBJ1-1; D not certain. V lost 0 bases and J 1 base, leaving 9 bases between the germline ends. This CDR3 spans 15 amino acids. The V gene's germline CDR1 is LNHDA and CDR2 SQIVND (reference sequence). The CDR3 loop is CASSIDLWANTEAFF. DNA for the CDR3: TGTGCCAGTAGTATAGATCTCTGGGCGAACACTGAAGCTTTCTTT.

This clonotype was seen at least ten times. The chain employs TRBV30 and TRBJ1-1; D gene unclear. V lost 5 bases and J 2 bases, leaving 6 bases between the germline ends. The CDR3 is made up of 11 amino acids. CDR1 GTSNPN and CDR2 SVGIG come from the germline V gene (reference sequence). CDR3 region: CAWVVNTEAFF. The CDR3 DNA reads TGTGCCTGGGTAGTAAACACTGAAGCTTTCTTT.

The chain carries TRBV29-1 and TRBJ1-2; no reliable D call. Germline values: CDR1 SQVTM, CDR2 ANQGSEA. The CDR3 contains 12 residues. Trimming took off 3 bases at V and 7 bases at J, with 12 bases between the two ends. The CDR3 DNA reads as TGCAGCGTTGATGGTCAGGTCGCTGGCTACACCTTC. This sequence encodes CSVDGQVAGYTF.

This chain connects TRBV10-3 to TRBJ2-7, with TRBD1 as a possible D gene (5 bases). In germline, CDR1 is ENHRY, CDR2 SYGVKD. V was clipped by 6 bases and J by 2 bases, with 17 bases between them. The CDR3 totals 15 residues. CDR3 DNA: TGTGCCATCAGCAACCCGCCGACAGAAACCTACGAGCAGTACTTC. This codes for CAISNPPTETYEQYF.

This clonotype was seen at least ten times. As DNA, the CDR3 is TGTGCCAGCAGTTTGGACAGGGGGCAAGGTCAGCCCCAGCATTTT. This translates into CASSLDRGQGQPQHF. V is TRBV28 and J is TRBJ1-5, with 11 bases identical to TRBD1. V was pared by 3 bases and J by 6 bases, with 4 bases of the junction left unmatched. CDR3 length: 15 amino acids. The V gene's germline CDR1 is MDHEN and CDR2 SYDVKM.

The chain is built from TRBV7-6 and TRBJ2-1; no clear D. V was trimmed by 0 bases and J by 9 bases, leaving 9 bases between them. Germline V gives CDR1 SGHVS, CDR2 FNYEAQ. The CDR3 extends over 13 amino acids. CDR3 amino acids: CASSLASYSEQFF. The DNA for the CDR3 is TGTGCCAGCAGCTTAGCGTCCTATAGTGAGCAGTTCTTC.

The chain employs TRBV7-6 and TRBJ1-1; 7 positions agree with TRBD1. V shed 5 bases, J shed 7 bases, and the junction held 4 bases outside the gene matches. The CDR3 is 12 residues long. The germline gives CDR1 SGHVS, CDR2 FNYEAQ. The CDR3: CASSPQGYEAFF. The CDR3 DNA reads as TGTGCCAGCAGCCCACAGGGGTATGAAGCTTTCTTT.

The table lists this clonotype with many counts. The rearrangement joins TRBV5-8 to TRBJ2-2, with D unclear. The V and J ends lost 6 bases and 4 bases respectively, with 7 bases between them. The CDR3 has 12 residues. Germline V gene lookup returns CDR1 SGHTS and CDR2 YDEGEE. Here the CDR3 reads CASTLSTGELFF. The CDR3, as DNA: TGTGCCAGCACCCTCAGCACCGGGGAGCTGTTTTTT.

This chain uses TRBV7-2 with TRBJ2-5, with D perhaps TRBD1 or TRBD2 (6 bases each). The CDR3 sequence is 14 residues long. Trimming took 5 bases from V and 1 from J, leaving 11 bases between them. Germline values: CDR1 SGHTA, CDR2 FQGNSA. CDR3 sequence reads: CASSRGGGQETQYF. CDR3 coding DNA: TGTGCCAGCAGCCGAGGGGGAGGCCAAGAGACCCAGTACTTC.

Ten or more counts support this clonotype. V usage is TRBV10-2 and J usage is TRBJ2-2; TRBD1 is a possible D gene (5 bases). CDR1 WSHSY and CDR2 SAAADI come from the germline V gene. This CDR3 region has 13 residues. CDR3 amino acids: CADGWGTTGELFF. Written as DNA, the CDR3 is TGCGCAGACGGGTGGGGCACCACCGGGGAGCTGTTTTTT.

This rearrangement joins TRBV5-4 to TRBJ1-6, with 9 bases lining up with TRBD1. This CDR3 is built from 15 residues. The V gene end was trimmed by 2 bases and the J gene end by 5 bases; junction bases not matched to a gene: 2. CDR1 and CDR2 (germline): SGHNT, YYREEE (reference sequence). CDR3 residues: CASSLQGADNSPLHF. Here the CDR3 DNA reads TGTGCCAGCAGCTTACAGGGGGCGGATAATTCACCCCTCCACTTT.

This clonotype was recorded once. The junction shows a germline mismatch at one end, possibly a read error. The chain joins TRBV2 to TRBJ2-7; the match to TRBD1 covers 8 bases. The germline gives CDR1 SNHLY, CDR2 FYNNEI. The CDR3 contains 13 residues. DNA of the CDR3: TGTGCCAGCAGCGCAAGACAGGGGTACGAGCAGTACTTT. Translated: CASSARQGYEQYF.

The rearrangement uses TRBV15 and TRBJ2-1, with D uncertain. This CDR3 comprises 13 residues. Germline values: CDR1 LNHNV, CDR2 YYDKDF (reference sequence). Trimming removed 7 bases from V and 7 bases from J, with 14 bases in between. The CDR3 is CATMGMGVNEQFF. The CDR3 region has the DNA TGTGCCACCATGGGCATGGGTGTGAATGAGCAGTTCTTC.

The chain employs TRBV19 and TRBJ2-1, with TRBD2 matching over 11 bases. The CDR3 loop spans 16 amino acids. V lost 5 bases to trimming and J lost 6 bases; unmatched junction nucleotides: 9. Germline loops: CDR1 LNHDA, CDR2 SQIVND (reference sequence). The CDR3 DNA reads as TGTGCCAGTAGTCCCACTAGCGGGAGTTGGGGCAATGAGCAGTTCTTC. This codes for CASSPTSGSWGNEQFF.

A single count supports this clonotype. V usage is TRBV2 and J usage is TRBJ1-1, with a tentative D call TRBD1 (5 bases). The CDR3 length is 15 residues. Per the germline V gene, CDR1 is SNHLY and CDR2 is FYNNEI. Trimming removed 7 bases from V and 0 bases from J, with 15 bases in between. The CDR3 region is CASKYRQGMNTEAFF. In DNA form, the CDR3 reads TGTGCCAGCAAATATCGGCAGGGAATGAACACTGAAGCTTTCTTT.

The chain recombines TRBV7-6 with TRBJ1-5; D possibly corresponds to TRBD1 (6 bases). CDR1 is SGHVS, CDR2 FNYEAQ, per germline. Deletions cut 1 base from V and 2 bases from J, with 12 bases between. The CDR3 has 16 amino acids. The CDR3 region is CASSLEGRGGNQPQHF. The CDR3 bases are TGTGCCAGCAGCTTAGAGGGCAGGGGCGGCAATCAGCCCCAGCATTTT.

The rearrangement joins TRBV7-9 to TRBJ1-2; weak D call: TRBD1 (6 bases). V was clipped by 6 bases and J by 2 bases, with 19 bases between them. CDR3 length: 16 amino acids. Germline V gene data show CDR1 as SEHNR and CDR2 as FQNEAQ (reference sequence). This CDR3 is CASSERGNRANYGYTF. The CDR3 coding sequence is TGTGCCAGCAGTGAAAGGGGAAACAGGGCCAACTATGGCTACACCTTC.

The chain links TRBV15 to TRBJ1-5; a weak D match, TRBD1 (6 bases). V lost 1 base, J lost 1 base, and 14 bases lay in between. The CDR3 extends over 17 amino acids. Germline assignment: CDR1 LNHNV and CDR2 YYDKDF (reference sequence). In DNA form, the CDR3 reads TGTGCCACCAGCAGAGGTAGGGGGGGATCGAGCAATCAGCCCCAGCATTTT. It is translated as CATSRGRGGSSNQPQHF.

This clonotype was seen at least ten times. An end of the junction does not agree with germline; a read error may underlie this. The chain uses TRBV5-8 and TRBJ1-2; 7 bases align to TRBD1. This CDR3 region has 14 residues. From germline, CDR1 is SGHTS and CDR2 YDEGEE. The CDR3 here is CASSLGQFVYGYTF. The CDR3 DNA reads as TGTGCCAGCAGTTTGGGACAGTTCGTCTATGGCTACACCTTC.

This sequence joins TRBV19 and TRBJ1-5; tentative D call: TRBD1 (6 bases). CDR1 and CDR2 from the germline V gene are LNHDA and SQIVND (reference sequence). Trimming removed 7 bases at V and 2 bases at J, with 15 bases between. This CDR3 is built from 15 residues. CDR3 coding DNA: TGTGCCAGTACCATACAGGGTTTGGGCAATCAGCCCCAGCATTTT. It translates to CASTIQGLGNQPQHF.